A selection of T cell receptor beta chains follows, all from one sample in a study of CD8+ T cells in alopecia areata. Data came from immunoSEQ multiplex PCR; TCRdb stores just in-frame clones and leaves some out. Among 150,000 to 200,000 clones, 50% to 70% were seen once, and the ten largest hold 1.3%. Material: CD4+ T cells sorted from blood, obtained at approximately week 49, from a patient treated with tofacitinib. These receptors all come from a human donor with alopecia areata. The CDR3 runs from the conserved cysteine through the conserved F or W. A D gene is named only where the DNA matches it firmly. Size is omitted from some rows. Given values are once, few, many or a class for expanded clones.

v_gene	abundance	d_gene	j_gene	CDR3nt	CDR3aa
TRBV7-2	NA	NA	TRBJ2-4	TGTGCCAGCAGCTTTCCGGGGCGGCAAGCAATTCAGTACTTC	CASSFPGRQAIQYF
TRBV2	NA	TRBD1	TRBJ2-7	TGTGCCATCGCGACAGGGGAGGCGGAGCAGTACTTC	CAIATGEAEQYF
TRBV6-5	NA	NA	TRBJ1-2	TGTGCCAGCAGACAGGGACCCCATGGCTACACCTTC	CASRQGPHGYTF
TRBV19	NA	NA	TRBJ1-6	TGTGCCAGTAGTGCCGGGATGACTGGGATTTCACCCCTCCACTTT	CASSAGMTGISPLHF
TRBV25-1	NA	NA	TRBJ1-2	TGTGCCAGCAGTGGAGTGTCTGGCTACACCTTC	CASSGVSGYTF
TRBV5-6	NA	NA	TRBJ2-1	TGTGCCAGCAGCTTAGAATTTTCAGGCTACAATGAGCAGTTCTTC	CASSLEFSGYNEQFF
TRBV30	NA	NA	TRBJ1-6	TGTGCCTGGAGTGATTTATCCAATTCACCCCTCCACTTT	CAWSDLSNSPLHF
TRBV7-9	many	NA	TRBJ2-7	TGTGCCAGCACATCACAGGGTTTCGGCGAGCAGTACTTC	CASTSQGFGEQYF
TRBV29-1	NA	TRBD2	TRBJ2-1	TGCAGCGTTGGAGGCGGGGGTGAGGGCAATGAGCAGTTCTTC	CSVGGGGEGNEQFF
TRBV11-2	few	NA	TRBJ1-1	TGTGCCAGCAGCCCTCGACTCTACACTGAAGCTTTCTTT	CASSPRLYTEAFF
TRBV11-2	few	TRBD1	TRBJ2-7	TGTGCCAGCAGTTGGGGACAGAGCAGGGGCGAGCAGTACTTC	CASSWGQSRGEQYF
TRBV29-1	NA	NA	TRBJ2-7	TGCAGCGTGGGGTTGTGGTCGCGGTCCTACGAGCAGTACTTC	CSVGLWSRSYEQYF
TRBV19	few	NA	TRBJ1-1	TGTGCCAGTGCCACAGTCCAGAACACTGAAGCTTTCTTT	CASATVQNTEAFF
TRBV30	NA	TRBD1	TRBJ1-6	TGTGCCTGGAGACTCAGGGGGAGTAATTCACCCCTCCACTTT	CAWRLRGSNSPLHF
TRBV29-1	NA	NA	TRBJ2-1	TGCAGCGTTGATGCCCCCACCTTTACAAATGAGCAGTTCTTC	CSVDAPTFTNEQFF
TRBV6-6	NA	TRBD1	TRBJ2-5	TGTGCCAGCAAGCCTTGGGACAGGGGGCTTGAGGAGACCCAGTACTTC	CASKPWDRGLEETQYF
TRBV7-2	NA	NA	TRBJ1-1	TGTGCCAGCAGCCCAGGGCCAGGGATGAACACTGAAGCTTTCTTT	CASSPGPGMNTEAFF
TRBV27	NA	TRBD2	TRBJ2-7	TGTGCCAGCAGTCCCAGGGCTAGCGGGACTACGGAGCAGTACTTC	CASSPRASGTTEQYF
TRBV7-2	NA	NA	TRBJ1-1	TGTGCCAGCAGCCCCCGGGACCCCGAGGTGGAAGCTTTCTTT	CASSPRDPEVEAFF
TRBV29-1	NA	TRBD1	TRBJ1-2	TGCAGCGTTGGGTATCAGGGGGAGGATGGCTACACCTTC	CSVGYQGEDGYTF
TRBV2	NA	TRBD1	TRBJ2-1	TGTGCCAGCGGGGACAGCCTTAGCTCCTACAATGAGCAGTTCTTC	CASGDSLSSYNEQFF